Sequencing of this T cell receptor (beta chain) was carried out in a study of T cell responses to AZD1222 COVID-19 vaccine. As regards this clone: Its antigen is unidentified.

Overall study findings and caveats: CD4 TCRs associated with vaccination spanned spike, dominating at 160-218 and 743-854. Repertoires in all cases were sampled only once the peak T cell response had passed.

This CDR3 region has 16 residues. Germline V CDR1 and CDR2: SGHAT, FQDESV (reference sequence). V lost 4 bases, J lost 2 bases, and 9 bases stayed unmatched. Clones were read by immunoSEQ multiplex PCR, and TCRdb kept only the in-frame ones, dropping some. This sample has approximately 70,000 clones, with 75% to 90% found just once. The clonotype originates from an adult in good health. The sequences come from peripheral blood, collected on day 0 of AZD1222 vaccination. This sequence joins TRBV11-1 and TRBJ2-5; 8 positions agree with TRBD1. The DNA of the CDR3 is TGTGCCAGCAGCTCAAGGGACAGGCGATTTCAAGAGACCCAGTACTTC. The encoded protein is CASSSRDRRFQETQYF. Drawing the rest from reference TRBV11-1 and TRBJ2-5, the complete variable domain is EAEVAQSPRYKITEKSQAVAFWCDPISGHATLYWYRQILGQGPELLVQFQDESVVDDSQLPKDRFSAERLKGVDSTLKIQPAELGDSAMYLCASSSRDRRFQETQYFGPGTRLLVL.